These T cell receptor beta chains were read from a single sample in a study of blood T cell repertoires in COVID-19. Profiling relied on immunoSEQ multiplex PCR, and the TCRdb table lists in-frame clones only, not all of them. The data contain 150,000 or so clones, just under 95% of them singletons. The specimen sequenced was peripheral blood. The source of these receptors is a woman between 45 and 65 years old with acute or convalescent COVID-19. The CDR3 runs from the conserved cysteine through the conserved F or W. Fields, in order: V gene, J gene, D gene, clone size, CDR3 length, CDR3 protein, CDR3 DNA. D genes are given only for firm matches. Clone size is stated in some rows and not others, as once, few, many or a class when expanded.

V: TRBV6-5
J: TRBJ2-5
D: -
size: -
length: 14
CDR3: CASSYSAVQETQYF
DNA: TGTGCCAGCAGTTACTCGGCGGTTCAAGAGACCCAGTACTTC

V: TRBV6-5
J: TRBJ1-1
D: -
size: -
length: 14
CDR3: CASSYLDEGTEAFF
DNA: TGTGCCAGCAGTTACCTGGACGAGGGCACTGAAGCTTTCTTT

V: TRBV2
J: TRBJ1-2
D: TRBD1
size: -
length: 14
CDR3: CASSVETGEHGYTF
DNA: TGTGCCAGCAGTGTAGAGACAGGGGAACATGGCTACACCTTC

V: TRBV19
J: TRBJ1-4
D: -
size: -
length: 14
CDR3: CASILREVSEKLFF
DNA: TGTGCCAGTATCCTCAGGGAGGTGAGTGAAAAACTGTTTTTT

V: TRBV7-2
J: TRBJ1-5
D: -
size: -
length: 13
CDR3: CASSLVGRQPQHF
DNA: TGTGCCAGCAGCTTAGTGGGCCGACAGCCCCAGCATTTT

V: TRBV6-5
J: TRBJ1-6
D: TRBD1
size: -
length: 12
CDR3: CATGTGNSPLHF
DNA: TGTGCCACCGGGACAGGGAATTCACCCCTCCACTTT

V: TRBV24-1
J: TRBJ2-6
D: -
size: -
length: 15
CDR3: CATSAGHSGANVLTF
DNA: TGTGCCACCAGCGCAGGCCACTCTGGGGCCAACGTCCTGACTTTC

V: TRBV30
J: TRBJ1-2
D: -
size: -
length: 11
CDR3: CAWSVQGGYTF
DNA: TGTGCCTGGAGTGTACAGGGTGGCTACACCTTC

V: TRBV28
J: TRBJ2-3
D: TRBD1
size: -
length: 16
CDR3: CASISGQGNPTDTQYF
DNA: TGTGCCAGCATTTCCGGACAGGGGAATCCCACAGATACGCAGTATTTT

V: TRBV7-9
J: TRBJ1-1
D: -
size: -
length: 15
CDR3: CASSLAGRANTEAFF
DNA: TGTGCCAGCAGCTTAGCGGGCAGGGCGAACACTGAAGCTTTCTTT

V: TRBV28
J: TRBJ1-2
D: -
size: -
length: 13
CDR3: CASSLLSLIGYTF
DNA: TGTGCCAGCAGTTTGCTCAGTCTTATCGGCTACACCTTC

V: TRBV12-3/TRBV12-4
J: TRBJ2-7
D: -
size: -
length: 13
CDR3: CASSRAASYEQYF
DNA: TGTGCCAGCAGTCGAGCGGCCTCCTACGAGCAGTACTTC

V: TRBV2
J: TRBJ1-1
D: -
size: -
length: 14
CDR3: CASNTAGEHTEAFF
DNA: TGTGCCAGCAACACCGCAGGGGAGCACACTGAAGCTTTCTTT

V: TRBV6-5
J: TRBJ1-3
D: -
size: once
length: 13
CDR3: CASQPGAGNTIYF
DNA: TGTGCCAGCCAACCGGGGGCTGGAAACACCATATATTTT

V: TRBV28
J: TRBJ2-1
D: TRBD2
size: -
length: 16
CDR3: CASSASSGRESNEQFF
DNA: TGTGCCAGCAGTGCATCTTCTGGGCGGGAGTCAAATGAGCAGTTCTTC

V: TRBV4-1
J: TRBJ2-1
D: -
size: -
length: 14
CDR3: CASSQDIDYNEQFF
DNA: TGCGCCAGCAGCCAAGATATAGACTACAATGAGCAGTTCTTC

V: TRBV4-1
J: TRBJ1-4
D: TRBD1
size: -
length: 14
CDR3: CASSLGQGNEKLFF
DNA: TGCGCCAGCAGCCTCGGACAGGGTAATGAAAAACTGTTTTTT

V: TRBV24-1
J: TRBJ1-5
D: TRBD1
size: -
length: 13
CDR3: CATRQGDHQPQHF
DNA: TGTGCCACCCGACAGGGGGACCATCAGCCCCAGCATTTT

V: TRBV7-8
J: TRBJ1-2
D: TRBD1
size: -
length: 17
CDR3: CASSPRLGQISNYGYTF
DNA: TGTGCCAGCAGCCCAAGACTGGGACAGATCTCTAACTATGGCTACACCTTC

V: TRBV3-1/TRBV3-2
J: TRBJ1-1
D: -
size: -
length: 14
CDR3: CASSHGQFNTEAFF
DNA: TGTGCCAGCAGCCACGGACAGTTTAACACTGAAGCTTTCTTT

V: TRBV19
J: TRBJ2-7
D: -
size: -
length: 13
CDR3: CASSMARVGEQYF
DNA: TGTGCCAGTAGTATGGCCCGGGTGGGCGAGCAGTACTTC

V: TRBV19
J: TRBJ1-5
D: TRBD1
size: -
length: 14
CDR3: CASSIDRDKQPQHF
DNA: TGTGCCAGTAGTATCGACAGGGATAAGCAGCCCCAGCATTTT

V: TRBV20-1
J: TRBJ1-6
D: TRBD1
size: -
length: 16
CDR3: CSASPGTGLYNSPLHF
DNA: TGCAGTGCAAGTCCCGGGACAGGGTTATATAATTCACCCCTCCACTTT

V: TRBV10-2
J: TRBJ2-4
D: -
size: -
length: 14
CDR3: CATREGPTGSIQYF
DNA: TGCGCCACCAGGGAAGGGCCGACAGGAAGCATTCAGTACTTC

V: TRBV30
J: TRBJ2-2
D: TRBD1
size: -
length: 15
CDR3: CAWSGRPTGAGELFF
DNA: TGTGCCTGGAGCGGGCGACCCACAGGGGCCGGGGAGCTGTTTTTT

V: TRBV18
J: TRBJ2-5
D: TRBD2
size: once
length: 14
CDR3: CASSPGLARETQYF
DNA: TGTGCCAGCTCACCCGGACTAGCGCGAGAGACCCAGTACTTC

V: TRBV29-1
J: TRBJ1-2
D: -
size: -
length: 13
CDR3: CSAHTGGTYGYTF
DNA: TGCAGCGCCCACACGGGAGGGACCTATGGCTACACCTTC

V: TRBV6-5
J: TRBJ1-2
D: TRBD1
size: -
length: 16
CDR3: CASSYLGQGANYGYTF
DNA: TGTGCCAGCAGTTACTTAGGACAGGGGGCTAACTATGGCTACACCTTC

V: TRBV4-1
J: TRBJ2-2
D: -
size: -
length: 14
CDR3: CASSPITGTGELFF
DNA: TGCGCCAGCAGCCCCATAACCGGCACCGGGGAGCTGTTTTTT

V: TRBV2
J: TRBJ1-4
D: -
size: -
length: 14
CDR3: CASSGTEGDEKLFF
DNA: TGTGCCAGCAGTGGGACTGAGGGGGATGAAAAACTGTTTTTT

V: TRBV5-1
J: TRBJ2-7
D: TRBD2
size: -
length: 16
CDR3: CASSPTGLATFYEQYF
DNA: TGCGCCAGCAGCCCCACGGGACTAGCGACCTTCTACGAGCAGTACTTC

V: TRBV12-3/TRBV12-4
J: TRBJ1-1
D: -
size: -
length: 13
CDR3: CASRWTAGTEAFF
DNA: TGTGCCAGCAGGTGGACAGCGGGGACTGAAGCTTTCTTT

V: TRBV7-9
J: TRBJ2-3
D: TRBD2
size: once
length: 19
CDR3: CASSPRLAGGPRSTDTQYF
DNA: TGTGCCAGCAGCCCCCGACTAGCGGGAGGGCCGCGGAGCACAGATACGCAGTATTTT

V: TRBV7-9
J: TRBJ1-2
D: TRBD1
size: -
length: 19
CDR3: CASTLSSSLTGKVNYGYTF
DNA: TGTGCCAGCACCCTCTCATCCTCCTTGACAGGGAAGGTTAACTATGGCTACACCTTC

V: TRBV7-6
J: TRBJ2-1
D: -
size: few
length: 16
CDR3: CASSLAGGSFYNEQFF
DNA: TGTGCCAGCAGCTTAGCTGGGGGCTCCTTCTACAATGAGCAGTTCTTC

V: TRBV28
J: TRBJ1-6
D: -
size: -
length: 16
CDR3: CASSLVEHPGNSPLHF
DNA: TGTGCCAGCAGTTTGGTGGAGCACCCCGGAAATTCACCCCTCCACTTT

V: TRBV19
J: TRBJ1-2
D: -
size: -
length: 15
CDR3: CASDGSRFANYGYTF
DNA: TGTGCCAGTGACGGATCCAGGTTTGCTAACTATGGCTACACCTTC

V: TRBV7-2
J: TRBJ1-1
D: -
size: -
length: 15
CDR3: CASSLGSAWGAEAFF
DNA: TGTGCCAGCAGCTTAGGATCGGCGTGGGGCGCTGAAGCTTTCTTT

V: TRBV28
J: TRBJ1-4
D: -
size: -
length: 10
CDR3: CASSSVKLFF
DNA: TGTGCCAGCAGTTCGGTAAAACTGTTTTTT

V: TRBV28
J: TRBJ2-5
D: TRBD1
size: -
length: 15
CDR3: CASSALKTGRETQYF
DNA: TGTGCCAGCAGTGCGCTTAAGACAGGGAGAGAGACCCAGTACTTC

V: TRBV15
J: TRBJ1-5
D: -
size: -
length: 15
CDR3: CATSKRRDGNQPQHF
DNA: TGTGCCACCAGCAAACGGAGAGATGGCAATCAGCCCCAGCATTTT

V: TRBV28
J: TRBJ2-1
D: -
size: -
length: 15
CDR3: CASSLVGSSYNEQFF
DNA: TGTGCCAGCAGTTTAGTCGGGAGCTCCTACAATGAGCAGTTCTTC

V: TRBV6-5
J: TRBJ2-3
D: TRBD2
size: -
length: 15
CDR3: CASSFLSGKTDTQYF
DNA: TGTGCCAGCAGTTTCCTCAGCGGGAAAACAGATACGCAGTATTTT

V: TRBV6-5
J: TRBJ2-3
D: -
size: once
length: 14
CDR3: CASSPSSSTDTQYF
DNA: TGTGCCAGCAGCCCATCATCAAGCACAGATACGCAGTATTTT

V: TRBV7-9
J: TRBJ2-1
D: -
size: -
length: 15
CDR3: CASSLVRPGYDEQFF
DNA: TGTGCCAGCAGCTTAGTTCGGCCAGGGTACGATGAGCAGTTCTTC

V: TRBV9
J: TRBJ2-2
D: -
size: -
length: 14
CDR3: CASSLGSLAGELFF
DNA: TGTGCCAGCAGCTTGGGGAGCTTGGCCGGGGAGCTGTTTTTT

V: TRBV2
J: TRBJ2-2
D: -
size: -
length: 13
CDR3: CASTRVRTGELFF
DNA: TGTGCCAGCACCAGGGTGAGAACCGGGGAGCTGTTTTTT

V: TRBV18
J: TRBJ2-6
D: TRBD1
size: -
length: 15
CDR3: CASSLTGVGANVLTF
DNA: TGTGCCAGCTCACTTACAGGGGTTGGGGCCAACGTCCTGACTTTC

V: TRBV7-3
J: TRBJ2-3
D: TRBD2
size: -
length: 15
CDR3: CASSGLAGGADTQYF
DNA: TGTGCCAGCTCCGGACTAGCGGGAGGGGCAGATACGCAGTATTTT

V: TRBV18
J: TRBJ2-1
D: -
size: -
length: 13
CDR3: CASSLNSYNEQFF
DNA: TGTGCCAGCTCACTAAACTCCTACAATGAGCAGTTCTTC

V: TRBV20-1
J: TRBJ1-5
D: -
size: few
length: 14
CDR3: CSASTGPSNQPQHF
DNA: TGCAGTGCTAGTACAGGACCTAGCAATCAGCCCCAGCATTTT

V: TRBV18
J: TRBJ1-6
D: TRBD1
size: -
length: 14
CDR3: CASSPGQGNSPLHF
DNA: TGTGCCAGCTCACCGGGACAGGGGAATTCACCCCTCCACTTT

V: TRBV7-6
J: TRBJ2-2
D: -
size: -
length: 15
CDR3: CASSHELLNTGELFF
DNA: TGTGCCAGCAGCCACGAGCTCCTAAACACCGGGGAGCTGTTTTTT

V: TRBV3-1/TRBV3-2
J: TRBJ2-4
D: -
size: few
length: 12
CDR3: CASSHAGRIQYF
DNA: TGTGCCAGCAGCCACGCGGGACGTATTCAGTACTTC

V: TRBV19
J: TRBJ2-7
D: -
size: -
length: 15
CDR3: CASSIRNRNSYEQYF
DNA: TGTGCCAGTAGTATTCGGAACAGAAACTCCTACGAGCAGTACTTC

V: TRBV10-3
J: TRBJ1-1
D: -
size: once
length: 14
CDR3: CAITSGHGDTEAFF
DNA: TGTGCCATCACCTCTGGACATGGGGACACTGAAGCTTTCTTT

V: TRBV19
J: TRBJ2-3
D: -
size: -
length: 14
CDR3: CASSMWGGTDTQYF
DNA: TGTGCCAGTAGTATGTGGGGAGGCACAGATACGCAGTATTTT